This TCR beta chain stems from a study of CD8 T cells in Susac syndrome. Between the trimmed V and J ends, which lost 2 bases and 1 base, there was a span of 11 bases. The CDR3 totals 15 residues. CDR1 MNHEY and CDR2 SMNVEV come from the germline V gene (reference sequence). cDNA came from about 0.46 to 1 ug RNA primed by random hexamers. An immunoSEQ multiplex PCR amplified TCR beta CDR3 over 54 Vbeta and 13 Jbeta. TCRdb re-called the immunoSEQ multiplex PCR reads through MiXCR, storing one row per CDR3 protein. The sample has about 130,000 distinct CDR3 sequences, around 93% seen once. In the case of this clonotype: What it recognizes is unknown.

General study results and limits: Peak Susac CD8+ clonal expansion was seen in TEMRA cells and active patients. In total CD8+ repertoires, 15 to 20 Susac-specific public clones were found, and CD8+ TEMRA repertoires had four or five.

The clonotype originates from a human donor with Susac syndrome. Sequences were obtained from CD8+ T cells from PBMCs. This chain joins TRBV27 and TRBJ1-2; TRBD1 might be the D (5 bases). In DNA form, the CDR3 reads TGTGCCAGCAGTTTAGAGGGCAGGGTTAACTATGGCTACACCTTC. This translates into CASSLEGRVNYGYTF.